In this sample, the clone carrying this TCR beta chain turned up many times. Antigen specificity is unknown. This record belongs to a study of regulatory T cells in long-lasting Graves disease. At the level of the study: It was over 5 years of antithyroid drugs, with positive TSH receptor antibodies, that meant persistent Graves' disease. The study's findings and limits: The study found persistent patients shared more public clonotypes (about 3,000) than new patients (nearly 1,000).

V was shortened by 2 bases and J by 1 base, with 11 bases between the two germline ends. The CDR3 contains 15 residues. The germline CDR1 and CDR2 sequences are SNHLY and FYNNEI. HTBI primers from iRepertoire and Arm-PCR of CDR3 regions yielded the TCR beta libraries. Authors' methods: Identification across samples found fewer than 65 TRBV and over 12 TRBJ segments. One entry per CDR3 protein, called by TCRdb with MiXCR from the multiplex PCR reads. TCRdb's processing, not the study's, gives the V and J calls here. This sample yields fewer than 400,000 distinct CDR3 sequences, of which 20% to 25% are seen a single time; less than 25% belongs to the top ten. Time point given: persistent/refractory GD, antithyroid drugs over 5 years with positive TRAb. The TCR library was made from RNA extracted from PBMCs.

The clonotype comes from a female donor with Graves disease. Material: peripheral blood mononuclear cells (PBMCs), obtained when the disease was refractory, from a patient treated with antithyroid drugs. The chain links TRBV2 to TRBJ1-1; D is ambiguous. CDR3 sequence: CASSERYGQNTEAFF. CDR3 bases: TGTGCCAGCAGTGAAAGGTATGGGCAGAACACTGAAGCTTTCTTT.